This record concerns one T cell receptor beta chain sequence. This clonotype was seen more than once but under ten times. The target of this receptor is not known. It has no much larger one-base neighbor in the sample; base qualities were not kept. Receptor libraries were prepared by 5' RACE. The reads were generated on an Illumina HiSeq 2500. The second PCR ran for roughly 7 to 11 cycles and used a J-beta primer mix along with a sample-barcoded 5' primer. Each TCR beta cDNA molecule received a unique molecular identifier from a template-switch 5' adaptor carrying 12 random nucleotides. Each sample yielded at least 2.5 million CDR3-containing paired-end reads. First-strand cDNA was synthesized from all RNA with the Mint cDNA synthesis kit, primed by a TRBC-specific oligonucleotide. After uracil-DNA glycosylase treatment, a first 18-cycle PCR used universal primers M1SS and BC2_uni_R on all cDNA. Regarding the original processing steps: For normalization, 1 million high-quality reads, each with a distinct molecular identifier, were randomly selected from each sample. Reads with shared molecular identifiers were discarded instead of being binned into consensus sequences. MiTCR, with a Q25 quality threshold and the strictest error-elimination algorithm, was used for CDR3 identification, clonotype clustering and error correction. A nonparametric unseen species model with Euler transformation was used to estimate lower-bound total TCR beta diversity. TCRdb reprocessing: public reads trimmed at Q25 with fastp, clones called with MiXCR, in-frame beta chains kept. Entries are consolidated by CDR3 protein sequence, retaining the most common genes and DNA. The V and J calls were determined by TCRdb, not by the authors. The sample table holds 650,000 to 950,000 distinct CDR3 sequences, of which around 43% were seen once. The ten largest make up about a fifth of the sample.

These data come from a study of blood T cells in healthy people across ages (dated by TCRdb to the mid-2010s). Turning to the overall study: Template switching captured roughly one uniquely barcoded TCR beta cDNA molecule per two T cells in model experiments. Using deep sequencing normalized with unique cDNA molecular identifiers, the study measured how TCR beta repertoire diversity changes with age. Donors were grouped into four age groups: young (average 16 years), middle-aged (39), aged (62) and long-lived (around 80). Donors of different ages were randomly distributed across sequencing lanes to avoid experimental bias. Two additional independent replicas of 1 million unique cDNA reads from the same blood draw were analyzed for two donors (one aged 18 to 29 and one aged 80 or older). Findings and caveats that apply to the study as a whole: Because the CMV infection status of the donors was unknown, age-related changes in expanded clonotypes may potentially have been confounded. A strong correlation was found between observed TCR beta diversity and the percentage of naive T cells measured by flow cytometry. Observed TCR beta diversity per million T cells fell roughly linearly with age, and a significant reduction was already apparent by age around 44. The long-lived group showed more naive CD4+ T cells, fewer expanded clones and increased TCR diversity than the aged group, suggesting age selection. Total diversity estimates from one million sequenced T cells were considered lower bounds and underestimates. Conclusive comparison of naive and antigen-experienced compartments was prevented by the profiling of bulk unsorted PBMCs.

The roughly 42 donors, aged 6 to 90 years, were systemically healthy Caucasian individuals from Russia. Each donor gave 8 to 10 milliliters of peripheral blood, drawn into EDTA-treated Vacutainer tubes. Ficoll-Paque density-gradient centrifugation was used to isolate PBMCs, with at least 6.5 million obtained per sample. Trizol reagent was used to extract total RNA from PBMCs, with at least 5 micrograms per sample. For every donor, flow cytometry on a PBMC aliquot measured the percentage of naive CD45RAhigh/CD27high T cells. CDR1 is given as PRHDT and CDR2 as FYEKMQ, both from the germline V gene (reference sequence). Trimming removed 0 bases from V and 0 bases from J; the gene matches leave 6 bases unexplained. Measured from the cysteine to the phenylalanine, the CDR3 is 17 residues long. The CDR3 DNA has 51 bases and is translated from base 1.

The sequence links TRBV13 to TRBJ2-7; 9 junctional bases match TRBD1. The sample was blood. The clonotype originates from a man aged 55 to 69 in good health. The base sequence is TGTGCCAGCAGCTTAGGCCAGGGGACAGGGAGCTCCTACGAGCAGTACTTC. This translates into CASSLGQGTGSSYEQYF.